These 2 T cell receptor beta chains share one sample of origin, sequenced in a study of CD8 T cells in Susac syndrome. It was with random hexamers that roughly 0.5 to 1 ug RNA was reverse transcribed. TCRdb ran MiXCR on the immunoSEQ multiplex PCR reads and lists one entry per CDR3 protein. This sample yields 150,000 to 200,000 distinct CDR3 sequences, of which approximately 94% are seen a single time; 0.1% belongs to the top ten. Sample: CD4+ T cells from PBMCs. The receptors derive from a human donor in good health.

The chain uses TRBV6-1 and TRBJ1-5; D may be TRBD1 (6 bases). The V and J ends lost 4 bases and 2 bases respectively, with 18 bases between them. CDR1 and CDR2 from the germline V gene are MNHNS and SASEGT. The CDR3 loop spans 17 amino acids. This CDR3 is CASSAGKQGLGNQPQHF. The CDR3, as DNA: TGTGCCAGCAGTGCCGGGAAACAGGGTTTGGGCAATCAGCCCCAGCATTTT.

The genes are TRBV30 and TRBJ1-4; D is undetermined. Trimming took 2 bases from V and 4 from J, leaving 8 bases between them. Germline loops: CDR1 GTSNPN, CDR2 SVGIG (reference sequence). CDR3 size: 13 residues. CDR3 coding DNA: TGTGCCTGGAGTATAGCTGGTAATGAAAAACTGTTTTTT. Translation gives CAWSIAGNEKLFF.